This T cell receptor (beta chain) was found in a study of control samples from healthy donors and cancer patients. The data were produced by immunoSEQ multiplex PCR, yet TCRdb's version contains in-frame clones alone and is incomplete. Here the sample table reports approximately 190,000 clones. Trimming pared 0 bases from V and 9 bases from J, leaving 26 bases between. The CDR3 spans 17 residues. The V gene's germline CDR1 is SQVTM and CDR2 ANQGSEA. The material sequenced was blood. The chain is built from TRBV29-1 and TRBJ1-2; D possibly corresponds to TRBD1 (5 bases). The sequence was obtained from a woman aged 25 to 39 in good health. The CDR3 protein is CSVEEGADLTPSGSYTF. CDR3 in DNA: TGCAGCGTTGAAGAAGGGGCAGACCTTACTCCCTCCGGTAGCTACACCTTC. The variable domain in full, with the rest retrieved from reference TRBV29-1 and TRBJ1-2, is SAVISQKPSRDICQRGTSLTIQCQVDSQVTMMFWYRQQPGQSLTLIATANQGSEATYESGFVIDKFPISRPNLTFSTLTVSNMSPEDSSIYLCSVEEGADLTPSGSYTFGSGTRLTVV.